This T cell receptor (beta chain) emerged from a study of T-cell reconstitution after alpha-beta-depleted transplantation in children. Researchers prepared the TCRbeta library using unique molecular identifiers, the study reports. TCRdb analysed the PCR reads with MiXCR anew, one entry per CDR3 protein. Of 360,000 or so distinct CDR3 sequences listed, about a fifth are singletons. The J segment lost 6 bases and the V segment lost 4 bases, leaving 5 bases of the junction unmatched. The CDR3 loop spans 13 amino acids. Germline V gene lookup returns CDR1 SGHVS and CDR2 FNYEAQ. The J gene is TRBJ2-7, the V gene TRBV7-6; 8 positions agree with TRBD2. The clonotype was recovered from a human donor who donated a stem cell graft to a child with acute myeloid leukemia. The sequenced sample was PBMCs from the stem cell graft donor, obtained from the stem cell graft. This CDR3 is CASSSVAGGEQYF. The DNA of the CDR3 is TGTGCCAGCAGCTCGGTTGCGGGGGGCGAGCAGTACTTC.